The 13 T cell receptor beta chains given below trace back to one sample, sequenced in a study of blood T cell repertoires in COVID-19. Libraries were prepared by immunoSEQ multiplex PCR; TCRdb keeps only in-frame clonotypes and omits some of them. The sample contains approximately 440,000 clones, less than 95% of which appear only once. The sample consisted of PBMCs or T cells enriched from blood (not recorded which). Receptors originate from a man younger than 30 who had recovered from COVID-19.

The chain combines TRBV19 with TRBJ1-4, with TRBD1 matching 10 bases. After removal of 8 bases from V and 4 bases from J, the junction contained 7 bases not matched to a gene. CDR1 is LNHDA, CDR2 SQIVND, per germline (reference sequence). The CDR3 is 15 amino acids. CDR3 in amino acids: CASSDRGLSNEKLFF. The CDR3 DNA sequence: TGTGCCAGTTCCGACAGGGGGCTCAGTAATGAAAAACTGTTTTTT.

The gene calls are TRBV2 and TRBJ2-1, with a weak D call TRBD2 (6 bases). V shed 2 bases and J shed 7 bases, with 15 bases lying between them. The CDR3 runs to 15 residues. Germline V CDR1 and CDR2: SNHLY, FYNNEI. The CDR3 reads CASSERGRSTNEQFF. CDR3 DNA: TGTGCCAGCAGTGAACGTGGGAGGTCCACAAATGAGCAGTTCTTC.

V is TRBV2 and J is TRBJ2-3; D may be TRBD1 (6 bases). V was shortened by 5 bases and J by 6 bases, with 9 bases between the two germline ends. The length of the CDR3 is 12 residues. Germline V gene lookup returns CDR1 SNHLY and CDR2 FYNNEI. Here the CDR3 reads CASSTGLDTQYF. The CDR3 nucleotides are TGTGCCAGCAGTACAGGGTTGGATACGCAGTATTTT.

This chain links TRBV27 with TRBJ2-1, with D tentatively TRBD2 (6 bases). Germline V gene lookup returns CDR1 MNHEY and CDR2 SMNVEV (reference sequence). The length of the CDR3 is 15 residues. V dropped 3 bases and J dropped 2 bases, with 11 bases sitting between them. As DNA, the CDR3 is TGTGCCAGCAGTTTTGGTAGCGGCGCCTACAATGAGCAGTTCTTC. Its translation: CASSFGSGAYNEQFF.

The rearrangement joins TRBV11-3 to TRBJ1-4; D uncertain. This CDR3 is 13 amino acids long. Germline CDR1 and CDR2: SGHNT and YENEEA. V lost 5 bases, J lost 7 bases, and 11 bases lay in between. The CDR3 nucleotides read TGTGCCAGCAGCCGACCCGACATTGAAAAACTGTTTTTT. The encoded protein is CASSRPDIEKLFF.

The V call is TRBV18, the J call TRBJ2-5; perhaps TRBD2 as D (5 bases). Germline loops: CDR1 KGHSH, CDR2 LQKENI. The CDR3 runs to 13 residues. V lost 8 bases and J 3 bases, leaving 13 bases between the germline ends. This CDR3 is CASGDPGKETQYF. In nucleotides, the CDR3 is TGTGCCAGCGGCGACCCGGGGAAAGAGACCCAGTACTTC. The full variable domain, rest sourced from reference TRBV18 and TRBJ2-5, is NAGVMQNPRHLVRRRGQEARLRCSPMKGHSHVYWYRQLPEEGLKFMVYLQKENIIDESGMPKERFSAEFPKEGPSILRIQQVVRGDSAAYFCASGDPGKETQYFGPGTRLLVL.

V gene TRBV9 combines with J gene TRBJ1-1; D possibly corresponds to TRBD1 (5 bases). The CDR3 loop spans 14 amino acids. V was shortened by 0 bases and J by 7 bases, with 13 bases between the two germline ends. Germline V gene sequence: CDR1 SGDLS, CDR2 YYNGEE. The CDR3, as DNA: TGTGCCAGCAGCGTAGGGAGGGACCGAGATGAAGCTTTCTTT. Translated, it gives CASSVGRDRDEAFF.

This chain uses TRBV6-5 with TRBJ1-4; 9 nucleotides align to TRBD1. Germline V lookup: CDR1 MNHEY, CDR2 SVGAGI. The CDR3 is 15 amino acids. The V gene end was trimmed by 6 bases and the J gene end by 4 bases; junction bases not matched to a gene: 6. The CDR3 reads CASSFSTGGNEKLFF. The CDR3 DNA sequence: TGTGCCAGCAGCTTTTCGACAGGGGGTAATGAAAAACTGTTTTTT.

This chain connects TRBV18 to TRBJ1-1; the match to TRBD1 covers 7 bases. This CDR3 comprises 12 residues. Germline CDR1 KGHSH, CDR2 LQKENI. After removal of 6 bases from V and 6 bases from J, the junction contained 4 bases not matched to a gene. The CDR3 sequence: CASSAQGSEAFF. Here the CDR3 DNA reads TGTGCCAGCTCGGCACAGGGGTCTGAAGCTTTCTTT.

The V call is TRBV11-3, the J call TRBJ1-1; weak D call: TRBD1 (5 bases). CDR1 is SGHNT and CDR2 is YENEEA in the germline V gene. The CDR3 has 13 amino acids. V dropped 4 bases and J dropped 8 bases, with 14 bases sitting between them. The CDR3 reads CASSSYRPEEAFF. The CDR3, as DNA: TGTGCCAGCAGCTCTTACAGGCCTGAGGAAGCTTTCTTT.

The CDR3 loop is CASSDPRGNEKLFF. The CDR3, as DNA: TGTGCCAGCAGTGATCCCAGGGGTAATGAAAAACTGTTTTTT. The V call is TRBV25-1, the J call TRBJ1-4; TRBD1 might be the D (6 bases). The V gene's germline CDR1 is MGHDK and CDR2 SYGVNS. Trimming cost V 3 bases and J 4 bases, with 9 bases left between them. There are 14 residues in the CDR3.

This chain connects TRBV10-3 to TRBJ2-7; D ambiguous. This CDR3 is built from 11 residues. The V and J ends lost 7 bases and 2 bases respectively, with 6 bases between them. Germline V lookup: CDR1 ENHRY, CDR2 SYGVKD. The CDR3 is CAITDTYEQYF. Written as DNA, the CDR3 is TGTGCCATCACCGACACCTACGAGCAGTACTTC.

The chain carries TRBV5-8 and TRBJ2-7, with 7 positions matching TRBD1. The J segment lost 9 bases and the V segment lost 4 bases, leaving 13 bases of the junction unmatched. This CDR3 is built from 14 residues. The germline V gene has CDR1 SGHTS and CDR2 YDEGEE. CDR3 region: CASSTRTGLFGQYF. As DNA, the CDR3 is TGTGCCAGCAGCACCCGGACAGGACTCTTCGGGCAGTACTTC.